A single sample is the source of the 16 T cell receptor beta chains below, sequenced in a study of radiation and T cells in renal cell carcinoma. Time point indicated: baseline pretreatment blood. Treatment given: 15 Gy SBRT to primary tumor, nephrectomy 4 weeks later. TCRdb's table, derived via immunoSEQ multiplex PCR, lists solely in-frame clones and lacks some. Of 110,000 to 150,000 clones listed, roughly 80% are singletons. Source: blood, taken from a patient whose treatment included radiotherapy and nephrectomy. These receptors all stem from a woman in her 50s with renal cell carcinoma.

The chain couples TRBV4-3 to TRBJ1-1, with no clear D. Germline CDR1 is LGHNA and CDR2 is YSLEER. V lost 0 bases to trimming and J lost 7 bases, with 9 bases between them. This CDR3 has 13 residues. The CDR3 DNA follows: TGCGCCAGCAGCCAAGATACATTTGGTGAAGCTTTCTTT. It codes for CASSQDTFGEAFF.

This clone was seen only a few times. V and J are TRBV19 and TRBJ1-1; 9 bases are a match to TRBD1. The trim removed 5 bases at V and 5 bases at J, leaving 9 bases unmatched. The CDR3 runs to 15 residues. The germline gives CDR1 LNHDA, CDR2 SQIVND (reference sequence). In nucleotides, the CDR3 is TGTGCCAGTAGTCGGGACAGGGTGAGAAGGACTGAAGCTTTCTTT. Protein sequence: CASSRDRVRRTEAFF.

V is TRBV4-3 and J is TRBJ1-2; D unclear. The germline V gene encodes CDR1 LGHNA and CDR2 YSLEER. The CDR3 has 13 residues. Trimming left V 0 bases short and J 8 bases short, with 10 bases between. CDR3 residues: CASSQEQLGGYTF. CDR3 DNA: TGCGCCAGCAGCCAAGAACAGTTAGGCGGCTACACCTTC.

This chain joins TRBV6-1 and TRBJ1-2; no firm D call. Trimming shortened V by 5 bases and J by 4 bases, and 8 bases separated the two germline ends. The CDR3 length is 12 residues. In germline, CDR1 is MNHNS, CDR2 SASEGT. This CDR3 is CASSSAFYGYTF. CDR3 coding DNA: TGTGCCAGCAGTAGTGCCTTCTATGGCTACACCTTC.

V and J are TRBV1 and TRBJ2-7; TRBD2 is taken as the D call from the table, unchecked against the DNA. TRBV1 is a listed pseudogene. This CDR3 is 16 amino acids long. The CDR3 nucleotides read TGCACCAGCAGCCAAGATCGGGATACCCACTCCTACGAGCAGTACTTC. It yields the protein CTSSQDRDTHSYEQYF.

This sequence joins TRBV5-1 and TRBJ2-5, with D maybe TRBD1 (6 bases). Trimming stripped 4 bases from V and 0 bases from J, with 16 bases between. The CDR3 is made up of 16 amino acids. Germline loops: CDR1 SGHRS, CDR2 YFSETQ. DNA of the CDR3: TGCGCCAGCAGCGCCGGACAGATGCCGTACCAAGAGACCCAGTACTTC. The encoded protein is CASSAGQMPYQETQYF.

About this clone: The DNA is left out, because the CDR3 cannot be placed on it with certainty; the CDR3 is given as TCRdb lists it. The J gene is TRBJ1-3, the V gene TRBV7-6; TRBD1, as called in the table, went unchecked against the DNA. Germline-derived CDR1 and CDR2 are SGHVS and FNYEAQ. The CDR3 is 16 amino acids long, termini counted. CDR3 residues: CASSSQVFGSGNTIYF.

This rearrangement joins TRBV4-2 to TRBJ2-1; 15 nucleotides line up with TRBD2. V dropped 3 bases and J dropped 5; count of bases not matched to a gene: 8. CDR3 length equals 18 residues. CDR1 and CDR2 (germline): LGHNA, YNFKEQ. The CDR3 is CASSHAGLAGGPHNEQFF. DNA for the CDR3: TGTGCCAGCAGCCACGCCGGACTAGCGGGAGGGCCGCACAATGAGCAGTTCTTC.

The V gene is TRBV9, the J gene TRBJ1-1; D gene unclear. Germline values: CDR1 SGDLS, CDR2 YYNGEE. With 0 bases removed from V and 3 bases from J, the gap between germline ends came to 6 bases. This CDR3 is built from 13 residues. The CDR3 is CASSVDRHTEAFF. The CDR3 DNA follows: TGTGCCAGCAGCGTAGACAGACACACTGAAGCTTTCTTT.

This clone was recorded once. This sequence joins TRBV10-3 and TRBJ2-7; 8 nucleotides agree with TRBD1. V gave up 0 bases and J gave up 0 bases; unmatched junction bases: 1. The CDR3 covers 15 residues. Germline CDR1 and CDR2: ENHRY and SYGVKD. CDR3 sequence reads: CAISESGTGSYEQYF. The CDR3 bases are TGTGCCATCAGTGAGTCGGGGACAGGCTCCTACGAGCAGTACTTC.

The CDR3 DNA reads as TGTGCCAGCAGTTTATCCCCCCGTTGGGGTGAAGCTTTCTTT. This codes for CASSLSPRWGEAFF. The J gene is TRBJ1-1, the V gene TRBV28; no reliable D call. The CDR3 consists of 14 residues. Germline loops: CDR1 MDHEN, CDR2 SYDVKM. The ends were cut back, 1 base at V and 7 bases at J, with 13 bases in the middle.

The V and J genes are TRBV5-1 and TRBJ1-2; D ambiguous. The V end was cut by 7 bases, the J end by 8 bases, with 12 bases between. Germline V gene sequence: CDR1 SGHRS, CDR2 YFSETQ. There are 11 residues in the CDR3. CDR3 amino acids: CASGEEFGYTF. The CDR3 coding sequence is TGCGCCAGCGGGGAGGAATTCGGCTACACCTTC.

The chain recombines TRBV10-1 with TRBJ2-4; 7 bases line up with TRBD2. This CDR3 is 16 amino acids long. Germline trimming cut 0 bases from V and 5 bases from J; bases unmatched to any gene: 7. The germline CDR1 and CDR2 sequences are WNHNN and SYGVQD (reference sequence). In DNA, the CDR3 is TGCGCCAGCAGTGAGTCGGTTTGGGAGGGCCAAAACATTCAGTACTTC. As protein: CASSESVWEGQNIQYF.

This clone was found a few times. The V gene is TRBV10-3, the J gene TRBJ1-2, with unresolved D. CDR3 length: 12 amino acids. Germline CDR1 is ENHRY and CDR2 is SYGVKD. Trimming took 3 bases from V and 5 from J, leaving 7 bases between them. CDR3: CAISDMEYGYTF. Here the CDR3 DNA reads TGTGCCATCAGTGACATGGAGTATGGCTACACCTTC.

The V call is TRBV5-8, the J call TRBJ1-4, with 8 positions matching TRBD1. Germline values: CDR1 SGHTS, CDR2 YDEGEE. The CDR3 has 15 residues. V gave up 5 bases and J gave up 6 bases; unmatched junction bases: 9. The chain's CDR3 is CASRLVLGQDEKLFF. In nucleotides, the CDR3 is TGTGCCAGCAGGCTTGTTCTGGGACAGGATGAAAAACTGTTTTTT.

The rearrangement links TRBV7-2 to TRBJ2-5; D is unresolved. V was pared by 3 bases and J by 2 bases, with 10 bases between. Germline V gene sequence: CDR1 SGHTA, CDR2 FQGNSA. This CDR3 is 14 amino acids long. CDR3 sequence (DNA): TGTGCCAGCAGCTTGTTGGGCCTACAAGAGACCCAGTACTTC. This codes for CASSLLGLQETQYF.